These 6 T cell receptor beta chains share one sample of origin, sequenced in a study of blood T cell repertoires in COVID-19. This table comes from immunoSEQ multiplex PCR, and its TCRdb copy is limited to in-frame clones, with some not included. Of approximately 240,000 clones in the sample, approximately 87% were seen once. Input material: PBMCs or T cells enriched from blood (not recorded which). These receptors were collected from a woman aged 50 to 60 in a cohort exposed to, infected with or recovered from COVID-19 (not recorded which).

V and J are TRBV13 and TRBJ2-3; 9 nucleotides agree with TRBD1. This CDR3 spans 16 amino acids. CDR1 is PRHDT and CDR2 is FYEKMQ in the germline V gene (reference sequence). V lost 4 bases and J lost 0; bases outside the gene matches: 5. DNA of the CDR3: TGTGCCAGCAGCTCCAGGGACAGGGCGAGCACAGATACGCAGTATTTT. This gives the protein CASSSRDRASTDTQYF.

Comments on this clone: The junction and the germline gene differ at one end; a read error may be behind it. As DNA, the CDR3 is TGTGCTAGCAGCTTAGTGGGCGGGGGCCAAGAGACCCAGTACTTC. It encodes CASSLVGGGQETQYF. This chain links TRBV7-7 with TRBJ2-5; TRBD2 agrees at 7 bases. Germline CDR1 SSHAT, CDR2 FNYEAQ (reference sequence). The CDR3 runs 15 residues.

The rearrangement uses TRBV6-2 or TRBV6-3 and TRBJ1-1, with D tentatively TRBD1 (5 bases). CDR1 is MNHEY, CDR2 SVGEGT, per germline. V lost 2 bases, J lost 4 bases, and 20 bases lay in between. CDR3 length equals 17 residues. CDR3 DNA: TGTGCCAGCAGTTACGAATCAGGCGGGGCAAGGACCACTGAAGCTTTCTTT. The encoded protein is CASSYESGGARTTEAFF.

V gene TRBV2 combines with J gene TRBJ2-3; D perhaps matches TRBD1 (6 bases). The CDR3 length is 15 residues. CDR1 is SNHLY, CDR2 FYNNEI, per germline. Deletions cut 7 bases from V and 4 bases from J, with 18 bases between. Here the CDR3 reads CASITGTIVADTQYF. CDR3 DNA: TGTGCCAGCATCACCGGGACAATTGTAGCAGATACGCAGTATTTT.

The chain combines TRBV4-2 with TRBJ1-1; D is uncertain. CDR3 length: 16 amino acids. Trimming took 0 bases from V and 4 from J, leaving 15 bases between them. CDR1 is LGHNA, CDR2 YNFKEQ, per germline. The CDR3 region has the DNA TGTGCCAGCAGCCAAGACGGGAGTGCCCCCCCCACTGAAGCTTTCTTT. Its protein is CASSQDGSAPPTEAFF.

The chain has TRBV6-5 and TRBJ2-5, with 9 bases aligning to TRBD1. Germline loops: CDR1 MNHEY, CDR2 SVGAGI. This CDR3 region has 15 residues. V lost 9 bases to trimming and J lost 5 bases; unmatched junction nucleotides: 13. The CDR3 DNA reads TGTGCCAGTGCCAGGGGGGACAGGGTGCAGGAGACCCAGTACTTC. This codes for CASARGDRVQETQYF.